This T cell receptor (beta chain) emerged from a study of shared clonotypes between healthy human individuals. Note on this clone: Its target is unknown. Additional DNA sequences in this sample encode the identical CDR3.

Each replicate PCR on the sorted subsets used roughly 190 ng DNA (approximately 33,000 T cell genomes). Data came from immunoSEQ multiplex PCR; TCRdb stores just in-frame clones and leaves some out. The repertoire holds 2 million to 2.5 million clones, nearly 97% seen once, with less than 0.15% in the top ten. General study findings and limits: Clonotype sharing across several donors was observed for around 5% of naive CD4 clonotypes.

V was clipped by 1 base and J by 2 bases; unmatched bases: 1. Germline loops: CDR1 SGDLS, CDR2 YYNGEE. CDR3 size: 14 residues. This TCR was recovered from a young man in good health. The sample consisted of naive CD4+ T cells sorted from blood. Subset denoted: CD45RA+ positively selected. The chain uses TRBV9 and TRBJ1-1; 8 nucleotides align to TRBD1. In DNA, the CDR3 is TGTGCCAGCAGCGTACAGGGGGCCAACACTGAAGCTTTCTTT. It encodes CASSVQGANTEAFF.